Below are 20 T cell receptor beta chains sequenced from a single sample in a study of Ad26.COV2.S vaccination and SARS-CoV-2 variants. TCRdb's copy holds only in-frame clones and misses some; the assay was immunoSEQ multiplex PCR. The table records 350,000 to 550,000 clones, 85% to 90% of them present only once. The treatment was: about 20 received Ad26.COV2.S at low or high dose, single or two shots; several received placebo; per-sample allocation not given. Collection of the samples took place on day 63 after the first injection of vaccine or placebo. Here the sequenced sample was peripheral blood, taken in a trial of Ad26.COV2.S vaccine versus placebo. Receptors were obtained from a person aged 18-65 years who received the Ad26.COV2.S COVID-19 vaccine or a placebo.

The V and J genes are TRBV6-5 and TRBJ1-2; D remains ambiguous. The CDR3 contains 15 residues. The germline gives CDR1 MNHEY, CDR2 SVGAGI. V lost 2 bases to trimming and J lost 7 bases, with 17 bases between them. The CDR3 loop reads CASSYGLGQEGGYTF. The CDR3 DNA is TGTGCCAGCAGTTACGGTCTTGGTCAGGAGGGTGGCTACACCTTC.

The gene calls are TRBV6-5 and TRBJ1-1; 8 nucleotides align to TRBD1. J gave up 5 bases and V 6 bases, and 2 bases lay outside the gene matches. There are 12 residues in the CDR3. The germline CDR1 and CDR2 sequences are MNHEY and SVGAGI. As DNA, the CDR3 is TGTGCCAGCAGGACAGGGGTGACTGAAGCTTTCTTT. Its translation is CASRTGVTEAFF.

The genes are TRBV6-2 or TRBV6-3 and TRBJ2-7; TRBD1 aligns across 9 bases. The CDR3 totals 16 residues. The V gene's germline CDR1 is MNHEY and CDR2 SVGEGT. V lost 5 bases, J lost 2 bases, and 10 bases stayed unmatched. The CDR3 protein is CASSPKRTGVTYEQYV. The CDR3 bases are TGTGCCAGCAGTCCCAAGAGGACAGGGGTAACCTACGAGCAGTACGTC.

Here the CDR3 reads CASSEYSLYSNQPQHF. In DNA, the CDR3 is TGTGCCAGCAGTGAGTACAGCCTGTATAGCAATCAGCCCCAGCATTTT. The V call is TRBV6-2 or TRBV6-3, the J call TRBJ1-5; D is unresolved. The germline V and J ends were trimmed by 5 bases and 0 bases, with 14 bases remaining between them. The CDR3 extends over 16 amino acids. Germline-derived CDR1 and CDR2 are MNHEY and SVGEGT.

The CDR3 DNA reads as TGTGCCAGCAGTTTCCGCAGCTCCTACGAGCAGTACTTC. This codes for CASSFRSSYEQYF. V gene TRBV12-3 or TRBV12-4 combines with J gene TRBJ2-7; no clear D gene. Trimming took 3 bases from V and 0 from J, leaving 6 bases between them. The length of the CDR3 is 13 residues.

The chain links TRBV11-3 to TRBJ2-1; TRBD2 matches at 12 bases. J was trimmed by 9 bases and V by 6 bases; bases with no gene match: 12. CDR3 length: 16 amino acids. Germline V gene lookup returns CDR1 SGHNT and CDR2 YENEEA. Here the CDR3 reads CASSLFSSGRAGEQFF. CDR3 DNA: TGTGCCAGCAGTCTATTCTCTAGCGGGAGGGCCGGTGAGCAGTTCTTC. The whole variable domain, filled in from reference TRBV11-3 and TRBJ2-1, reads EAGVVQSPRYKIIEKKQPVAFWCNPISGHNTLYWYLQNLGQGPELLIRYENEEAVDDSQLPKDRFSAERLKGVDSTLKIQPAELGDSAVYLCASSLFSSGRAGEQFFGPGTRLTVL.

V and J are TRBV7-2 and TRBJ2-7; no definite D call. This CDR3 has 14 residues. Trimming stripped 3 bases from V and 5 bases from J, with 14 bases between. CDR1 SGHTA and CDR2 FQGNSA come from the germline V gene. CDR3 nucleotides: TGTGCCAGCAGCTTGAGACTGCCGACCCACGAGCAGTACTTC. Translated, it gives CASSLRLPTHEQYF.

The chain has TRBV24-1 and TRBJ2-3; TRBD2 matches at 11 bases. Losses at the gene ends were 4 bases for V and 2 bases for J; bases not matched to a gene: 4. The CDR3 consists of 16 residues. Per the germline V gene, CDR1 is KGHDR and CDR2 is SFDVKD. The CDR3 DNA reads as TGTGCCACCAGTGACACTAGCGGGAGTGTCACAGATACGCAGTATTTT. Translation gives CATSDTSGSVTDTQYF.

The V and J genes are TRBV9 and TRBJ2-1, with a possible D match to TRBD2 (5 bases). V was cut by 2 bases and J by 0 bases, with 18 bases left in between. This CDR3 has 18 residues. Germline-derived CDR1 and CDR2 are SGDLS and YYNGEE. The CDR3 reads CASSVEGRWPSSYNEQFF. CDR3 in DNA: TGTGCCAGCAGCGTCGAGGGTCGTTGGCCTAGCTCCTACAATGAGCAGTTCTTC.

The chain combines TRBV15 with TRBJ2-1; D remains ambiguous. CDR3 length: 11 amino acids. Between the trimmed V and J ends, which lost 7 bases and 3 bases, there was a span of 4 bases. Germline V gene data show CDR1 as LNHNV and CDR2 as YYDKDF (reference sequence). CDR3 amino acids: CATKFYNEQFF. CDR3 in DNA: TGTGCCACCAAATTCTACAATGAGCAGTTCTTC.

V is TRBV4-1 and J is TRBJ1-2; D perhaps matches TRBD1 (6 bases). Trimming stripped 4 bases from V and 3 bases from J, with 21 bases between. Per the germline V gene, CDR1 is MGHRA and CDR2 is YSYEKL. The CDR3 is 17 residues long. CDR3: CASSRLMLQGRDYGYTF. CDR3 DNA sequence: TGCGCCAGCAGCCGATTGATGCTACAGGGACGCGACTATGGCTACACCTTC.

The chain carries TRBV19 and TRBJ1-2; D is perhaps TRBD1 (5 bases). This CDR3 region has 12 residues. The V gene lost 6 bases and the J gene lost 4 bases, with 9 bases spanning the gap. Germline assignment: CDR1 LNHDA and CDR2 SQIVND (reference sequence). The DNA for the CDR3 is TGTGCCAGTAGCAGACAGATCTATGGCTACACCTTC. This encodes CASSRQIYGYTF.

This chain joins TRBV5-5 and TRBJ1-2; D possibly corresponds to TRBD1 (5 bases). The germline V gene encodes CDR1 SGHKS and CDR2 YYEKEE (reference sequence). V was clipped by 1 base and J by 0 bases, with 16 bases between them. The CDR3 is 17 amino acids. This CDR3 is CASSLFGRGVPNYGYTF. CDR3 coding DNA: TGTGCCAGCAGCTTGTTCGGGCGGGGGGTTCCTAACTATGGCTACACCTTC. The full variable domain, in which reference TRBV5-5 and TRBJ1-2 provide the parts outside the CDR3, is DAGVTQSPTHLIKTRGQQVTLRCSPISGHKSVSWYQQVLGQGPQFIFQYYEKEERGRGNFPDRFSARQFPNYSSELNVNALLLGDSALYLCASSLFGRGVPNYGYTFGSGTRLTVV.

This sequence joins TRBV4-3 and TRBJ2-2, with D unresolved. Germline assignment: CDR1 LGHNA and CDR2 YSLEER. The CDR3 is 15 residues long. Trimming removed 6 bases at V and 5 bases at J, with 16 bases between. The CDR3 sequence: CASSPYEGSTGELFF. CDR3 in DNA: TGCGCCAGCAGTCCCTATGAAGGGTCTACCGGGGAGCTGTTTTTT.

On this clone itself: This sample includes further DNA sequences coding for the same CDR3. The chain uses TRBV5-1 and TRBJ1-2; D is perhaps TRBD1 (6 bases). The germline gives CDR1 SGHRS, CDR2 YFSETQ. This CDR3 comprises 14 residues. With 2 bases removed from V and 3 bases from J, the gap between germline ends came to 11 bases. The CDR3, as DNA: TGCGCCAGCAGCTTAGGGGGGCAGGACTATGGCTACACCTTC. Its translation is CASSLGGQDYGYTF.

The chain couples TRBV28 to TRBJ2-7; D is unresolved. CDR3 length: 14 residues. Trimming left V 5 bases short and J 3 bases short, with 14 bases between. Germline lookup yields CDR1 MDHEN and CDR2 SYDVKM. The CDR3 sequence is CASSAEIEVYEQYV. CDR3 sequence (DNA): TGTGCCAGCAGTGCTGAGATAGAAGTCTACGAGCAGTACGTC.

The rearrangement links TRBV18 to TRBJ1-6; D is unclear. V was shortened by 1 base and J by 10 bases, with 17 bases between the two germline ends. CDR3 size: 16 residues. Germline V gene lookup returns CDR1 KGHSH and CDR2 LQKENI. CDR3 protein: CASSPQSGAVGSPLHF. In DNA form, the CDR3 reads TGTGCCAGCTCACCACAGTCTGGAGCAGTAGGCTCACCCCTCCACTTT.

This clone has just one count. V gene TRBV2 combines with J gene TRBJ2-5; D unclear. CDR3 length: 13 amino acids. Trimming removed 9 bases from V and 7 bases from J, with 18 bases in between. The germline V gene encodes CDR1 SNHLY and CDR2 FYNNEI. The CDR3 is CASQVEEVGTQYF. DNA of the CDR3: TGTGCCAGTCAGGTCGAGGAAGTGGGGACCCAGTACTTC.

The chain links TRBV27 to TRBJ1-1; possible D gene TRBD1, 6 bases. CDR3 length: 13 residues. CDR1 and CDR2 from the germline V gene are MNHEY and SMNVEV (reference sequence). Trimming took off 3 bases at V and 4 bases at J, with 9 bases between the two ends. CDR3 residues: CASSFIRGTEAFF. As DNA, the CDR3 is TGTGCCAGCAGTTTTATCAGGGGCACTGAAGCTTTCTTT.

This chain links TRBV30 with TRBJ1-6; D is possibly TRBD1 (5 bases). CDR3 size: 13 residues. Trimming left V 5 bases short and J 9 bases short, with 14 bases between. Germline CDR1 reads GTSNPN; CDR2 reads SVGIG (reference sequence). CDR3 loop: CAWSAGLSSPLHF. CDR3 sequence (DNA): TGTGCCTGGTCGGCGGGGCTGAGTTCACCCCTCCACTTT.